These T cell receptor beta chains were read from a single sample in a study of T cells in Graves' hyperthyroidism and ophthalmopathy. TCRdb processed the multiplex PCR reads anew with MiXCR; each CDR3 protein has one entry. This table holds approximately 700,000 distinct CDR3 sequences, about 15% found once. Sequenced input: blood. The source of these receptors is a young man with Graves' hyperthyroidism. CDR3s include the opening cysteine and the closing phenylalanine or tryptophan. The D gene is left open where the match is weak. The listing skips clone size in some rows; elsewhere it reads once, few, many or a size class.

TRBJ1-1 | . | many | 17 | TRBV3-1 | CASSDVAGGVWNTEAFF | TGTGCCAGCAGCGACGTTGCAGGCGGGGTGTGGAACACTGAAGCTTTCTTT
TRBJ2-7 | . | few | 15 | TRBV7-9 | CASTGRGTVPYEQYF | TGTGCCAGCACAGGGAGGGGGACAGTCCCCTACGAGCAGTACTTC
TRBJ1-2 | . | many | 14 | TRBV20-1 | CSAVTKSPSYGYTF | TGCAGTGCAGTCACTAAGTCCCCTAGCTATGGCTACACCTTC
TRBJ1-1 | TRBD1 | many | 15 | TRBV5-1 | CASSWQGGMNTEAFF | TGCGCCAGCAGCTGGCAGGGGGGCATGAACACTGAAGCTTTCTTT
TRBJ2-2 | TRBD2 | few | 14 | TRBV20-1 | CSATSGSYTGELFF | TGCAGTGCCACTAGCGGGAGTTATACCGGGGAGCTGTTTTTT
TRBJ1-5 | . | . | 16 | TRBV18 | CASSKGSGLSNQPQHF | TGTGCCAGCTCAAAAGGGTCAGGGTTAAGCAATCAGCCCCAGCATTTT
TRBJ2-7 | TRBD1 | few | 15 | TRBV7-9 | CASSRRDRGQIEQYF | TGTGCCAGCAGCAGAAGGGACAGGGGGCAAATCGAGCAGTACTTC
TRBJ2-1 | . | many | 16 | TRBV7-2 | CASSLLGRSSYNEQFF | TGTGCCAGCAGCCTCCTCGGCCGGAGCTCCTACAATGAGCAGTTCTTC
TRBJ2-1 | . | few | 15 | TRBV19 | CASTLVYNSYNEQFF | TGTGCCAGTACCCTGGTTTACAACTCCTACAATGAGCAGTTCTTC
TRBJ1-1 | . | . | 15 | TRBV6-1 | CASSELADPNTEAFF | TGTGCCAGCAGTGAATTGGCAGACCCGAACACTGAAGCTTTCTTT
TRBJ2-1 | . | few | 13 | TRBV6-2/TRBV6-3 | CASSWGRVNEQFF | TGTGCCAGCAGTTGGGGCAGGGTCAATGAGCAGTTCTTC
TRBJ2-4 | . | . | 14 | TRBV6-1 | CASRGKGVGNIQYF | TGTGCCAGCCGAGGGAAAGGGGTTGGAAACATTCAGTACTTC
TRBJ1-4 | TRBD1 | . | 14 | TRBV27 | CASSATGGWKKLFF | TGTGCCAGCAGTGCTACAGGGGGGTGGAAAAAACTGTTTTTT
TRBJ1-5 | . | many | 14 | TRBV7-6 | CASSLWGGNQPQHF | TGTGCCAGCAGCTTATGGGGCGGCAATCAGCCCCAGCATTTT
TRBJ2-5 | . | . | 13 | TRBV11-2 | CASSPPGVETQYF | TGTGCCAGCAGCCCGCCGGGGGTGGAGACCCAGTACTTC
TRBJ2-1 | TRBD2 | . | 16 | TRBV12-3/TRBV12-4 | CASTPSASGRGNEQFF | TGTGCCAGCACCCCCTCGGCTAGCGGGAGAGGTAATGAGCAGTTCTTC
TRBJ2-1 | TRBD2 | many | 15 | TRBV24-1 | CATSFGGRARDEQFF | TGTGCCACCAGTTTTGGCGGGAGGGCCAGGGATGAGCAGTTCTTC
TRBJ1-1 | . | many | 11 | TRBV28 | CASRGTPEAFF | TGTGCCAGCAGAGGGACTCCTGAAGCTTTCTTT
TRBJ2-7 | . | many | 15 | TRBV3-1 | CASSTGVAVSYEQYF | TGTGCCAGCAGCACCGGGGTAGCGGTCTCCTACGAGCAGTACTTC
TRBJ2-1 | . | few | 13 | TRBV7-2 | CASSLADYSLQFF | TGTGCCAGCAGCTTAGCGGACTACTCTTTGCAGTTCTTC
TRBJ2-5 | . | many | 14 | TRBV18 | CASSPSGATETQYF | TGTGCCAGCTCACCGTCGGGGGCTACAGAGACCCAGTACTTC
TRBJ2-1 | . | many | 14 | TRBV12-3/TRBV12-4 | CASTSRDLYNEQFF | TGTGCCAGCACATCGAGGGATCTCTACAATGAGCAGTTCTTC
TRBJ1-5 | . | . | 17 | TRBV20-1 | CSARRVGGSDSNQPQHF | TGCAGTGCTAGGAGGGTGGGAGGGTCAGATAGCAATCAGCCCCAGCATTTT
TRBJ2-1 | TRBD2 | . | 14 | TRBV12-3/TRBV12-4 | CASSGLAAHNEQFF | TGTGCCAGCAGTGGACTAGCGGCTCACAATGAGCAGTTCTTC
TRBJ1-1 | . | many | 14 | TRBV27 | CASSLVGLNTEAFF | TGTGCCAGCAGTTTAGTGGGTCTGAACACTGAAGCTTTCTTT
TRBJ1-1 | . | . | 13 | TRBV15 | CATRFSGNAEAFF | TGTGCCACCAGGTTTTCCGGGAACGCTGAAGCTTTCTTT